This T cell receptor (beta chain) originates from a study of cytomegalovirus exposure and HLA in healthy donors. The CDR3 spans 13 residues. The V segment lost 2 bases and the J segment 5 bases; nucleotides outside the gene matches: 3. Germline V gene lookup returns CDR1 SGHRS and CDR2 YFSETQ. Primers included in the PCR were 60 Vbeta and 13 Jbeta primers. Profiled with immunoSEQ multiplex PCR; TCRdb holds only in-frame clones, not every one. The data show around 84,000 clones, around 77% seen once. The rearrangement uses TRBV5-1 and TRBJ1-1; 7 bases match TRBD1. Sample: PBMCs. This clonotype was sampled from a man aged 50 to 60 in good health and CMV-seronegative. The CDR3 sequence is CASSFTGETEAFF. The CDR3 nucleotides read TGCGCCAGCAGCTTTACAGGGGAAACTGAAGCTTTCTTT.